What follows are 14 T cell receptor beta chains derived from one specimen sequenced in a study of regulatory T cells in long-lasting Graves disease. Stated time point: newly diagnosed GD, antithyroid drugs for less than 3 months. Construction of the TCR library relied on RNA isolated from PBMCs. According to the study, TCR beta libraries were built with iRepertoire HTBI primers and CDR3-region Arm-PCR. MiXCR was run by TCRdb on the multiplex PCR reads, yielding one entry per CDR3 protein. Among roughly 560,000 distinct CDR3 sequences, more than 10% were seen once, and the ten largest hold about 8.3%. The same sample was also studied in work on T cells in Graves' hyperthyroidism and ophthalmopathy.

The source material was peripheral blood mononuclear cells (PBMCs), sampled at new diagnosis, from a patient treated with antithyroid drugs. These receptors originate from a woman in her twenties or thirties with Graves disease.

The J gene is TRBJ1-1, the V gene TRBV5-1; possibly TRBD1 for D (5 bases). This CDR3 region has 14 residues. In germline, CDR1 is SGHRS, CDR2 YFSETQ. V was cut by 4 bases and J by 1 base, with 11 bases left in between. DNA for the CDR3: TGCGCCAGCAGCGCCGGGACCCAGAACACTGAAGCTTTCTTT. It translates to CASSAGTQNTEAFF.

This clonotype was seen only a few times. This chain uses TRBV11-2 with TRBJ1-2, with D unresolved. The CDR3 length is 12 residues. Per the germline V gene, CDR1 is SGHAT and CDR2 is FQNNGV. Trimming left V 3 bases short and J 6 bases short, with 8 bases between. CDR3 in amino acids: CASSLDPNGYTF. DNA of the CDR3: TGTGCCAGCAGCTTGGACCCAAATGGCTACACCTTC.

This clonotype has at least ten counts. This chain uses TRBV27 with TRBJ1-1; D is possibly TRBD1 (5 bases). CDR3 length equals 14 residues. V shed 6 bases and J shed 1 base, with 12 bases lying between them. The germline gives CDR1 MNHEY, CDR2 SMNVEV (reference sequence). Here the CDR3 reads CASSLRGSNTEAFF. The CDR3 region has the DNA TGTGCCAGCAGCTTAAGGGGATCGAACACTGAAGCTTTCTTT.

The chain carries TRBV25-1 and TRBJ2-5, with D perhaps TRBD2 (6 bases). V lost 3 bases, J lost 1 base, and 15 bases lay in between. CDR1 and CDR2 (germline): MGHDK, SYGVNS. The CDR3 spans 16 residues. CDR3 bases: TGTGCCAGCAGTGAGGTCGGGGCGGGGCTCCAAGAGACCCAGTACTTC. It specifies CASSEVGAGLQETQYF.

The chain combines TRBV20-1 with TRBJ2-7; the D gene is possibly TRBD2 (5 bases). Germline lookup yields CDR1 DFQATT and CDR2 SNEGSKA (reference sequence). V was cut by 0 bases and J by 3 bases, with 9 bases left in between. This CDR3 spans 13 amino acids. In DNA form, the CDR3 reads TGCAGTGCTAGAGATTTCGGGGACTACGAGCAGTACTTC. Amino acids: CSARDFGDYEQYF.

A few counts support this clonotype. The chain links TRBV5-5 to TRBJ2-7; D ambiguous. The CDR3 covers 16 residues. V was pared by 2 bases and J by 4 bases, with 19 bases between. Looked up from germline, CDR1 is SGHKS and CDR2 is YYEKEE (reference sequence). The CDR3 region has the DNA TGTGCCAGCAGCTTTGGATCCAACCAAGGGCTATACGAGCAGTACTTC. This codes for CASSFGSNQGLYEQYF.

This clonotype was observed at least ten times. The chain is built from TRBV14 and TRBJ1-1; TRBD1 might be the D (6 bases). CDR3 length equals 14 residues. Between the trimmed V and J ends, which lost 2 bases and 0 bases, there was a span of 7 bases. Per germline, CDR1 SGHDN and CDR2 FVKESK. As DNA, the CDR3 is TGTGCCAGCAGCCAAAACAGGGTGAACACTGAAGCTTTCTTT. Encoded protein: CASSQNRVNTEAFF.

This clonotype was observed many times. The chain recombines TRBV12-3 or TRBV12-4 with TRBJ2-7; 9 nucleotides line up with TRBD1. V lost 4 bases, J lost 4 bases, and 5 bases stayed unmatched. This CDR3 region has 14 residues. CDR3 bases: TGTGCCAGCAGTTACGGACAGGGGCCGTACGAGCAGTACTTC. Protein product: CASSYGQGPYEQYF.

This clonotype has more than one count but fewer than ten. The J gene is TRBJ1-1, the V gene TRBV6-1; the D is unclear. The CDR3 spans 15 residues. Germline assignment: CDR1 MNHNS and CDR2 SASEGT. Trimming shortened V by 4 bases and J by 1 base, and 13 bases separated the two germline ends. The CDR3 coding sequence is TGTGCCAGCAGTGTACTGGGGATCCCGAACACTGAAGCTTTCTTT. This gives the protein CASSVLGIPNTEAFF.

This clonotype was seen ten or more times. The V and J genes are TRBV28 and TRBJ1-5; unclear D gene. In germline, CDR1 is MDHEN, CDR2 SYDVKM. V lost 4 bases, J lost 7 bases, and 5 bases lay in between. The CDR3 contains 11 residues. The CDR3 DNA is TGTGCCAGCAGTTCATCACAGCCCCAGCATTTT. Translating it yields CASSSSQPQHF.

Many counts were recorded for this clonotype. This chain's CDR3 is CASSVRGRFDEQYF. As DNA, the CDR3 is TGCGCCAGCAGCGTCAGGGGGCGCTTCGACGAGCAGTACTTC. This chain links TRBV5-1 with TRBJ2-7; 8 nucleotides align to TRBD1. The CDR3 sequence is 14 residues long. J gave up 5 bases and V 4 bases, and 8 bases lay outside the gene matches. The germline gives CDR1 SGHRS, CDR2 YFSETQ.

The CDR3 bases are TGTGCCAGCAGGTCGACAGGGGAGAACACTGAAGCTTTCTTT. Amino acid sequence: CASRSTGENTEAFF. V gene TRBV2 combines with J gene TRBJ1-1; 8 nucleotides align to TRBD1. The CDR3 length is 14 residues. Germline values: CDR1 SNHLY, CDR2 FYNNEI. V lost 6 bases and J lost 1; bases outside the gene matches: 4.

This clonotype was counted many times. The CDR3 reads CASRPPTGAGERAFF. The CDR3 coding sequence is TGTGCCAGCAGGCCCCCGACAGGGGCCGGCGAGAGGGCTTTCTTT. The chain couples TRBV28 to TRBJ1-1; 8 positions match TRBD1. With 6 bases clipped from V and 11 bases from J, the junction kept 17 bases outside the gene matches. This CDR3 has 15 amino acids. CDR1 and CDR2 (germline): MDHEN, SYDVKM.

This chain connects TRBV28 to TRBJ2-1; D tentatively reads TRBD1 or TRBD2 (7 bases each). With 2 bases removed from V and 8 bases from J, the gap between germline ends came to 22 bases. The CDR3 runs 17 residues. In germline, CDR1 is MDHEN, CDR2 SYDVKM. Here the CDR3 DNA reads TGTGCCAGCAGTTTAGCAGGGGGGGGGGGGAGCGGCTATGAGCAGTTCTTC. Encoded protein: CASSLAGGGGSGYEQFF.